The T cell receptor beta chain under discussion was sequenced for a study of CD8+ T cells in alopecia areata. Study overall: The drug, tofacitinib, lasted 6 to 18 months, followed by 6 months off drug. Overall study findings and caveats: TCRs were shared less clearly across patients than in mice, possibly for HLA-related reasons.

In the case of this clone: The antigen remains undetermined.

The authors extracted RNA and reverse transcribed it into cDNA as the sequencing template. The data were produced by immunoSEQ multiplex PCR, yet TCRdb's version contains in-frame clones alone and is incomplete. The sample carries roughly 150,000 clones, roughly 50% recorded once. Patients with alopecia areata provided lesional scalp punch biopsies as well as peripheral blood. This clonotype originated in a human donor with alopecia areata. Sequencing used CD4+ T cells sorted from blood.

The CDR3 nucleotides are TGTGCCTGGAGGGGGGGGTGGAATGAGCAGTTCTTC. Amino acids: CAWRGGWNEQFF. The rearrangement uses TRBV30 and TRBJ2-1; 7 bases align to TRBD2. This CDR3 has 12 residues. Germline CDR1 and CDR2: GTSNPN and SVGIG (reference sequence). With V trimmed by 3 bases and J by 7 bases, 3 bases remained unmatched.